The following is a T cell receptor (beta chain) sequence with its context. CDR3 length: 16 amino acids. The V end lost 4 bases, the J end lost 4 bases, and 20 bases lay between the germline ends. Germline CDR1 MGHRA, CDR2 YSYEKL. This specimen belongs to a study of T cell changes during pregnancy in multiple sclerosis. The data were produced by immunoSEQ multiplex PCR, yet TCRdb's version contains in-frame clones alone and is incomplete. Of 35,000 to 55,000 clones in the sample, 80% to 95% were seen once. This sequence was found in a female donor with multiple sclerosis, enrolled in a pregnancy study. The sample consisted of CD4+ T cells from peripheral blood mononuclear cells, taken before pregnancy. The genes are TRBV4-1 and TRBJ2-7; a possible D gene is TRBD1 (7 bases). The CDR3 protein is CASSPARQGGNYEQYF. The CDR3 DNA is TGCGCCAGCAGCCCCGCTCGACAGGGAGGAAATTACGAGCAGTACTTC.